Listed here are 27 T cell receptor beta chains from one sample, sequenced in a study of cytomegalovirus exposure and HLA in healthy donors. PCR involved 60 Vbeta and 13 Jbeta primers. Method: immunoSEQ multiplex PCR; TCRdb's copy keeps in-frame clones and lacks some. This table holds about 140,000 clones, about 84% found once. Sequencing input: PBMCs. Source of these receptors: a man aged 45-65 years in good health and CMV-seronegative.

The chain is built from TRBV10-2 and TRBJ2-5; a weak D match, TRBD2 (6 bases). Germline CDR1 and CDR2: WSHSY and SAAADI. The CDR3 extends over 14 amino acids. Trimming stripped 0 bases from V and 1 base from J, with 6 bases between. The CDR3 sequence: CASSESLAQETQYF. As DNA, the CDR3 is TGCGCCAGCAGTGAGTCACTAGCCCAAGAGACCCAGTACTTC.

This clone was recorded once. The chain is built from TRBV29-1 and TRBJ1-2; 9 bases line up with TRBD1. This CDR3 is built from 14 residues. J gave up 0 bases and V 7 bases, and 6 bases lay outside the gene matches. Germline lookup yields CDR1 SQVTM and CDR2 ANQGSEA. CDR3 nucleotides: TGCAGCGCTACAGGGGGCGCTTCTAACTATGGCTACACCTTC. Residues: CSATGGASNYGYTF.

This clone occurred a few times. This chain uses TRBV4-1 with TRBJ2-7; TRBD2 aligns across 8 bases. The CDR3 length is 17 residues. Germline V gene data show CDR1 as MGHRA and CDR2 as YSYEKL. Trimming removed 4 bases from V and 2 bases from J; junction bases left unmatched: 13. The CDR3 here is CASSPQGGRGATYEQYF. DNA of the CDR3: TGCGCCAGCAGCCCTCAGGGCGGGCGGGGGGCAACCTACGAGCAGTACTTC.

CDR3 protein: CAWSVLAGNEQYF. CDR3 sequence (DNA): TGTGCCTGGAGTGTTTTAGCGGGGAACGAGCAGTACTTC. The chain joins TRBV30 to TRBJ2-7; TRBD2 agrees at 8 bases. Germline CDR1 GTSNPN, CDR2 SVGIG (reference sequence). V shed 0 bases, J shed 5 bases, and the junction held 3 bases outside the gene matches. This CDR3 has 13 amino acids.

V gene TRBV12-5 combines with J gene TRBJ2-7; D is perhaps TRBD1 (6 bases). CDR1 is LGHNT and CDR2 is FRNRAP in the germline V gene. The CDR3 has 14 amino acids. Trimming stripped 6 bases from V and 5 bases from J, with 17 bases between. CDR3 sequence (DNA): TGTGCTAGTGGCCCCGGGACAAACCTAGACGAGCAGTACTTC. As protein: CASGPGTNLDEQYF.

This clone was found a few times. V is TRBV6-1 and J is TRBJ1-5; D is possibly TRBD1 (5 bases). Trimming shortened V by 7 bases and J by 4 bases, and 17 bases separated the two germline ends. From germline, CDR1 is MNHNS and CDR2 SASEGT. The CDR3 has 15 amino acids. The CDR3 nucleotides read TGTGCCAGCAATGCACAGGAAGCTAAGAATCAGCCCCAGCATTTT. Translation gives CASNAQEAKNQPQHF.

The chain carries TRBV15 and TRBJ2-5; 11 nucleotides agree with TRBD2. Per the germline V gene, CDR1 is LNHNV and CDR2 is YYDKDF (reference sequence). The CDR3 has 14 residues. With V trimmed by 4 bases and J by 2 bases, 0 bases remained unmatched. The CDR3 DNA reads TGTGCCACCAGCATAGCGGGAGGGCAAGAGACCCAGTACTTC. Protein sequence: CATSIAGGQETQYF.

The chain couples TRBV12-2 to TRBJ1-4; the D call of TRBD1 is as the table states it, not checked on the DNA. TRBV12-2 is termed a pseudogene. The CDR3 is 16 amino acids. This CDR3 reads CASRLEQGHRGEKLFF. The CDR3 bases are TGTGCAAGTCGCTTAGAACAGGGGCACCGTGGTGAAAAACTGTTTTTT.

The chain employs TRBV28 and TRBJ1-1, with a tentative D call TRBD1 (5 bases). Germline CDR1 reads MDHEN; CDR2 reads SYDVKM. The CDR3 contains 13 residues. V lost 2 bases to trimming and J lost 3 bases, with 7 bases between them. In nucleotides, the CDR3 is TGTGCCAGCAGTTTAGGCAGGGACACTGAAGCTTTCTTT. It codes for CASSLGRDTEAFF. Full variable domain (remainder filled in from reference TRBV28 and TRBJ1-1): DVKVTQSSRYLVKRTGEKVFLECVQDMDHENMFWYRQDPGLGLRLIYFSYDVKMKEKGDIPEGYSVSREKKERFSLILESASTNQTSMYLCASSLGRDTEAFFGQGTRLTVV.

The chain combines TRBV9 with TRBJ2-3, with TRBD2 identical over 10 bases. The CDR3 extends over 17 amino acids. V shed 5 bases and J 2 bases; nucleotides not matched to a gene: 11. Germline V CDR1 and CDR2: SGDLS, YYNGEE. The CDR3 nucleotides are TGTGCCAGCAGTAACGTAGCGGGGGGAGACTACACAGATACGCAGTATTTT. It specifies CASSNVAGGDYTDTQYF.

This clone appeared a few times. The rearrangement uses TRBV7-9 and TRBJ1-5; 8 positions match TRBD1. The V gene's germline CDR1 is SEHNR and CDR2 FQNEAQ (reference sequence). Losses at the gene ends were 5 bases for V and 7 bases for J; bases not matched to a gene: 7. The CDR3 runs 14 residues. The CDR3 spells CASSLTGEEQPQHF. In DNA, the CDR3 is TGTGCCAGCAGCCTGACAGGGGAGGAACAGCCCCAGCATTTT.

The chain uses TRBV5-1 and TRBJ2-3; TRBD2 aligns across 13 bases. This CDR3 is built from 17 residues. The germline gives CDR1 SGHRS, CDR2 YFSETQ. V lost 3 bases to trimming and J lost 5 bases; unmatched junction nucleotides: 9. CDR3 coding DNA: TGCGCCAGCAGCTCCGGACTAGCGGGGGCCAGGGGAGATACGCAGTATTTT. It is translated as CASSSGLAGARGDTQYF.

The V gene is TRBV28, the J gene TRBJ2-7; no firm D call. The germline V gene has CDR1 MDHEN and CDR2 SYDVKM. The CDR3 runs to 12 residues. Between the trimmed V and J ends, which lost 7 bases and 4 bases, there was a span of 11 bases. The CDR3 bases are TGTGCCAGCAAACGGTATTCTTACGAGCAGTACTTC. Residues: CASKRYSYEQYF.

The V gene is TRBV14, the J gene TRBJ2-5; D remains unclear. V shed 1 base and J shed 5 bases, with 5 bases lying between them. The germline V gene has CDR1 SGHDN and CDR2 FVKESK. This CDR3 contains 12 residues. The CDR3 DNA sequence: TGTGCCAGCAGCCAAGTCTCTGAGACCCAGTACTTC. This codes for CASSQVSETQYF. The full variable domain, in which reference TRBV14 and TRBJ2-5 provide the parts outside the CDR3, is EAGVTQFPSHSVIEKGQTVTLRCDPISGHDNLYWYRRVMGKEIKFLLHFVKESKQDESGMPNNRFLAERTGGTYSTLKVQPAELEDSGVYFCASSQVSETQYFGPGTRLLVL.

CDR3 loop: CASTRPGTGSYEQYF. In nucleotides, the CDR3 is TGTGCCAGCACCAGACCGGGGACAGGGTCCTACGAGCAGTACTTC. This sequence joins TRBV7-9 and TRBJ2-7, with 9 bases matching TRBD1. The CDR3 consists of 15 residues. V trimming: 7 bases; J trimming: 1 base; junction bases outside the gene matches: 8. From germline, CDR1 is SEHNR and CDR2 FQNEAQ (reference sequence).

This chain connects TRBV5-5 to TRBJ2-3; 8 bases align to TRBD1. V lost 2 bases and J lost 4; bases outside the gene matches: 3. Germline V lookup: CDR1 SGHKS, CDR2 YYEKEE (reference sequence). This CDR3 has 14 amino acids. The CDR3 region is CASSLGQGSDTQYF. In nucleotides, the CDR3 is TGTGCCAGCAGCTTAGGACAGGGATCAGATACGCAGTATTTT.

V usage is TRBV28 and J usage is TRBJ1-1; D is ambiguous. V shed 8 bases and J shed 1 base, with 8 bases lying between them. Germline V gene sequence: CDR1 MDHEN, CDR2 SYDVKM. The CDR3 loop spans 12 amino acids. The CDR3 loop reads CASWEGNTEAFF. The CDR3, as DNA: TGTGCCAGCTGGGAGGGGAACACTGAAGCTTTCTTT.

This chain links TRBV28 with TRBJ1-2; D is possibly TRBD1 (5 bases). Trimming removed 5 bases from V and 1 base from J, with 11 bases in between. The CDR3 spans 14 residues. Germline V gene sequence: CDR1 MDHEN, CDR2 SYDVKM. The CDR3 bases are TGTGCCAGCAGTATAACAGGCGTTAACTATGGCTACACCTTC. It yields the protein CASSITGVNYGYTF.

This clone was found a few times. The CDR3: CASSSRGSGANVLTF. The CDR3 coding sequence is TGTGCCAGCAGTTCTCGGGGGTCTGGGGCCAACGTCCTGACTTTC. The chain links TRBV6-5 to TRBJ2-6, with D perhaps matching TRBD2 (6 bases). CDR1 MNHEY and CDR2 SVGAGI come from the germline V gene. The V and J ends lost 4 bases and 1 base respectively, with 8 bases between them. The CDR3 sequence is 15 residues long.

The CDR3 DNA reads as TGCAGCGCCCGGGACTTTCCAATTAGCACAGATACGCAGTATTTT. Translating gives CSARDFPISTDTQYF. J is TRBJ2-3 and V is TRBV29-1, with a weak D call TRBD2 (6 bases). The CDR3 extends over 15 amino acids. Between the trimmed V and J ends, which lost 7 bases and 0 bases, there was a span of 17 bases. Germline V gene sequence: CDR1 SQVTM, CDR2 ANQGSEA.

This clone has more than one count but fewer than ten. The rearrangement links TRBV5-4 to TRBJ2-7; 7 nucleotides line up with TRBD1. The germline V gene encodes CDR1 SGHNT and CDR2 YYREEE (reference sequence). V lost 4 bases, J lost 5 bases, and 12 bases stayed unmatched. This CDR3 region has 15 residues. CDR3 protein: CASSLDRAARNEQYF. CDR3 nucleotide sequence: TGTGCCAGCAGCCTAGACAGGGCGGCAAGGAACGAGCAGTACTTC.

In DNA form, the CDR3 reads TGTGCCTGGACGTCACAGACAACTAATGAAAAACTGTTTTTT. It encodes CAWTSQTTNEKLFF. The chain is built from TRBV30 and TRBJ1-4, with D unclear. The CDR3 is made up of 14 amino acids. V was clipped by 4 bases and J by 0 bases, with 9 bases between them. CDR1 is GTSNPN and CDR2 is SVGIG in the germline V gene (reference sequence).

This chain joins TRBV2 and TRBJ2-1; possibly TRBD2 for D (6 bases). The V end was cut by 9 bases, the J end by 4 bases, with 10 bases between. This CDR3 has 12 amino acids. CDR1 and CDR2 from the germline V gene are SNHLY and FYNNEI. In DNA form, the CDR3 reads TGTGCCAGGGGACTCGAATACAATGAGCAGTTCTTC. Protein product: CARGLEYNEQFF.

The table lists this clone with a few counts. V gene TRBV2 combines with J gene TRBJ2-3; TRBD2 matches 8 bases. CDR1 is SNHLY, CDR2 FYNNEI, per germline. The CDR3 runs to 15 residues. Trimming at V came to 3 bases and at J to 4 bases, leaving 6 bases not matched to a gene. The DNA for the CDR3 is TGTGCCAGCAGTGAGCAGCGGGGGCCCTCAGATACGCAGTATTTT. This codes for CASSEQRGPSDTQYF.

The chain recombines TRBV12-5 with TRBJ2-5, with a weak D call TRBD2 (6 bases). The CDR3 has 16 residues. Germline values: CDR1 LGHNT, CDR2 FRNRAP. Trimming removed 6 bases at V and 5 bases at J, with 22 bases between. CDR3 protein: CASGPGLPGGYETQYF. The DNA for the CDR3 is TGTGCTAGTGGCCCCGGGCTCCCCGGGGGTTATGAGACCCAGTACTTC.

This clone was found once. The V call is TRBV19, the J call TRBJ1-1; the D is unclear. This CDR3 contains 14 residues. Germline V gene sequence: CDR1 LNHDA, CDR2 SQIVND (reference sequence). The V end was cut by 4 bases, the J end by 0 bases, with 9 bases between. The CDR3 region has the DNA TGTGCCAGTAGTAGGAGGGAGATGAACACTGAAGCTTTCTTT. This encodes CASSRREMNTEAFF.

The chain joins TRBV4-2 to TRBJ1-2; 12 bases agree with TRBD1. The CDR3 has 16 amino acids. The J segment lost 6 bases and the V segment lost 1 base, leaving 6 bases of the junction unmatched. Germline V lookup: CDR1 LGHNA, CDR2 YNFKEQ. CDR3 sequence reads: CASSQVRDRGPDGYTF. CDR3 in DNA: TGTGCCAGCAGCCAAGTAAGGGACAGGGGGCCGGATGGCTACACCTTC.